These 10 T cell receptor beta chains share one sample of origin, sequenced in a study of radiotherapy plus CTLA-4 blockade in lung cancer. Libraries were prepared by immunoSEQ multiplex PCR; TCRdb keeps only in-frame clonotypes and omits some of them. The profile covers 60,000 to 70,000 clones, with about four fifths appearing a single time and roughly 4% taken by the ten largest. Source: peripheral blood, taken from a patient treated with radiotherapy plus ipilimumab. The receptors originated from a human donor with non-small cell lung cancer who had a partial response to radiotherapy plus ipilimumab.

The chain combines TRBV5-1 with TRBJ1-6, with TRBD1 identical over 7 bases. This CDR3 contains 15 residues. Trimming took 0 bases from V and 9 from J; bases not matched to a gene: 6. The germline V gene encodes CDR1 SGHRS and CDR2 YFSETQ. In nucleotides, the CDR3 is TGCGCCAGCAGCTTGGGACAGGGAACCGGTTCACCCCTCCACTTT. It is translated as CASSLGQGTGSPLHF.

This chain links TRBV28 with TRBJ1-4; TRBD1 matches at 7 bases. Germline V CDR1 and CDR2: MDHEN, SYDVKM. This CDR3 has 14 amino acids. V lost 6 bases, J lost 5 bases, and 6 bases stayed unmatched. CDR3 region: CASRTDRLNEKLFF. The CDR3 DNA reads TGTGCCAGCAGGACGGACAGGCTCAATGAAAAACTGTTTTTT.

The chain has TRBV6-5 and TRBJ1-2; TRBD1 aligns across 8 bases. J was trimmed by 5 bases and V by 5 bases; bases with no gene match: 4. Germline V gene sequence: CDR1 MNHEY, CDR2 SVGAGI. The length of the CDR3 is 13 residues. The CDR3 reads CASSLQGGYGYTF. CDR3 nucleotide sequence: TGTGCCAGCAGTCTACAGGGGGGGTATGGCTACACCTTC.

This chain uses TRBV4-1 with TRBJ2-1; 12 nucleotides match TRBD2. After removal of 0 bases from V and 8 bases from J, the junction contained 8 bases not matched to a gene. The CDR3 totals 17 residues. Germline values: CDR1 MGHRA, CDR2 YSYEKL. DNA for the CDR3: TGCGCCAGCAGCCAAGAGCTAGCGGGAGGGGGTGTAGATGAGCAGTTCTTC. Residues: CASSQELAGGGVDEQFF.

The chain uses TRBV5-1 and TRBJ2-3; 9 nucleotides align to TRBD2. Looked up from germline, CDR1 is SGHRS and CDR2 is YFSETQ. The V segment lost 0 bases and the J segment 2 bases; nucleotides outside the gene matches: 4. The CDR3 sequence is 16 residues long. DNA of the CDR3: TGCGCCAGCAGCTTGGTGGGGACTAGCCCCACAGATACGCAGTATTTT. Encoded protein: CASSLVGTSPTDTQYF.

This chain joins TRBV2 and TRBJ1-2; 10 bases match TRBD1. This CDR3 is 15 amino acids long. CDR1 SNHLY and CDR2 FYNNEI come from the germline V gene. The V and J ends lost 8 bases and 2 bases, in that order; junction bases with no gene match: 8. The CDR3 is CASHPGQGTNYGYTF. CDR3 nucleotide sequence: TGTGCCAGCCATCCGGGACAGGGGACCAACTATGGCTACACCTTC.

In its sample, this clone was seen once. The chain uses TRBV19 and TRBJ2-1, with 10 bases aligning to TRBD1. CDR1 LNHDA and CDR2 SQIVND come from the germline V gene (reference sequence). With 7 bases clipped from V and 2 bases from J, the junction kept 5 bases outside the gene matches. This CDR3 spans 15 amino acids. Here the CDR3 DNA reads TGTGCCAGTACCTCAGGGACAGGGGCCTACAATGAGCAGTTCTTC. This translates into CASTSGTGAYNEQFF.

The chain carries TRBV27 and TRBJ2-1, with 8 bases aligning to TRBD2. Germline trimming cut 2 bases from V and 0 bases from J; bases unmatched to any gene: 6. The CDR3 consists of 17 residues. The germline CDR1 and CDR2 sequences are MNHEY and SMNVEV (reference sequence). CDR3 coding DNA: TGTGCCAGCAGTTTAAGTCGACTAGCGAGCTCCTACAATGAGCAGTTCTTC. Translation gives CASSLSRLASSYNEQFF.

The gene calls are TRBV19 and TRBJ1-2, with 10 nucleotides matching TRBD1. Germline assignment: CDR1 LNHDA and CDR2 SQIVND (reference sequence). J lost 5 bases, V lost 3 bases, and 3 bases had no gene match. This CDR3 comprises 14 residues. CDR3 residues: CASSMGQGFYGYTF. Here the CDR3 DNA reads TGTGCCAGTAGTATGGGACAGGGGTTTTATGGCTACACCTTC.

The chain carries TRBV5-1 and TRBJ2-7; 8 bases agree with TRBD2. Germline V gives CDR1 SGHRS, CDR2 YFSETQ. The CDR3 runs 15 residues. V trimming: 5 bases; J trimming: 4 bases; junction bases outside the gene matches: 11. CDR3 loop: CASSFSGTSNYEQYF. The CDR3 coding sequence is TGCGCCAGCAGTTTTTCCGGGACTAGTAATTACGAGCAGTACTTC.